Described below is a single T cell receptor beta chain sequence and its context. No antigen is known for it. No base quality values were provided; no much bigger clone lies one nucleotide off. The sample belongs to a study of T cell repertoires in cytomegalovirus infection (dated 2019 in TCRdb). With regard to the full study: Alongside well-studied HLA-B-restricted epitopes, the peptide stimulations were aimed at recently identified HLA-C-restricted CMV epitopes, whose presentation resists viral immunomodulation. The HLA type of each donor mattered for the analysis, because public TCR beta signatures pointed to carriage of CMV infection along with the matching HLA type.

The run used an Illumina HiSeq 1500. TCRdb reanalyzed the raw reads on its own, using fastp at Q25 for trimming and MiXCR for clone calling, and kept in-frame beta chains. Each CDR3 protein appears once, grouped with its most common genes and DNA. For this sample there are 700,000 to 950,000 distinct CDR3 sequences; approximately 32% appear just once. Together, the top ten hold around 11% of the sample. CDR1 and CDR2 are drawn from the germline V gene: MGHRA, YSYEKL. V ends up 0 bases short and J 3 bases short, with an unmatched junction base count of 12. The CDR3 starts with the cysteine, ends with the phenylalanine, and has 19 residues. This entry keeps only the CDR3 DNA: 57 bases, framed from base 1. Broad study findings and their caveats: Cumulative frequency of public TCR beta family members discriminated carriers of CMV infection plus the relevant HLA type in this cohort and an independent approximately 360-donor cohort. The ex vivo response was dominated by HLA-C-restricted CMV-specific TCR beta clonotypes, which also provided the single most frequent clonotype in two of eight donors.

In the paper's terms, the treatment or condition label means: in vitro stimulation with specific CMV peptide epitopes to enrich CMV-specific T cells. Here the chain combines TRBV4-1 and TRBJ2-3, and TRBD2 aligns with 10 junction nucleotides. The sequence derives from a human donor in good health (CMV status not recorded). Some clones in this sample may be carry-over from other donors' samples. Source: cultured CD8+ T cells from PBMCs, taken from culture after CMV antigen stimulation. The nucleotide sequence reads TGCGCCAGCAGCCAAGATATGACTAGCGGGTTAACTAGTACAGATACGCAGTATTTT. Translated, this is CASSQDMTSGLTSTDTQYF.